Listed below are T cell receptor beta chains from one sample, sequenced in a study of CD8 T cells in ankylosing spondylitis. TCRdb itself ran the 5' RACE reads through MiXCR, one entry per CDR3 protein. The table shows roughly 150,000 distinct CDR3 sequences, with 5.5% to 7.5% occurring only once. The sequenced sample consisted of blood, either unsorted or a sorted T cell fraction (not recorded which). The receptors stem from a female donor with ankylosing spondylitis or in good health (not recorded which). Each CDR3 is given with its conserved first and last residue. A D gene is named only where the DNA matches it firmly. Clone size is given for some rows only: seen once, a few or many times, or a class if the clone is expanded.

D gene | J gene | V gene | clone size | CDR3 DNA | CDR3 protein
TRBD1 | TRBJ1-2 | TRBV7-2 | many | TGTGCCAGCAGCCTTCAACAGGGGAACTATGGCTACACCTTC | CASSLQQGNYGYTF
. | TRBJ1-2 | TRBV7-2 | many | TGTGCCAGCAGCTTAGTCCCAGTCCCAAAGGACTACACCTTC | CASSLVPVPKDYTF
. | TRBJ1-5 | TRBV7-2 | many | TGTGCCAGCAGTAAGAGTCTCAATCAGCCCCAGCATTTT | CASSKSLNQPQHF
TRBD2 | TRBJ2-2 | TRBV7-9 | many | TGTGCCAGCAGAAGCGGGGAAACCGGGGAGCTGTTTTTT | CASRSGETGELFF
. | TRBJ1-1 | TRBV25-1 | few | TGTGCCAGCAGTGAAGGAAACGCCGGAGCTTTCTTT | CASSEGNAGAFF
. | TRBJ1-1 | TRBV5-1 | . | TGCGCCAGCAGCTTGGAAGGGAGCACTGAAGCTTTCTTT | CASSLEGSTEAFF
. | TRBJ1-1 | TRBV7-9 | many | TGTGCCAGCAGCTCAGGGTGGGGTGAAGCTTTCTTT | CASSSGWGEAFF
. | TRBJ1-5 | TRBV12-3/TRBV12-4 | many | TGTGCCACATCCGGGACCGGGGTAGGGCCCCAGCATTTT | CATSGTGVGPQHF
. | TRBJ2-1 | TRBV20-1 | many | TGCAGTGCTAGGGGGGTTGAAGGTGAGCAGTTCTTC | CSARGVEGEQFF
TRBD1 | TRBJ2-7 | TRBV12-3/TRBV12-4 | many | TGTGCCAGCAGTTTAGAATGGACAGGGCCCTCAAGAGAGCAGTACTTC | CASSLEWTGPSREQYF
. | TRBJ1-1 | TRBV30 | few | TGTGCCTGGACCCCGGGGGGCAGGAACACTGAAGCTTTCTTT | CAWTPGGRNTEAFF
. | TRBJ2-6 | TRBV20-1 | . | TGCAGTGCCGATATAGGGGGATCGGTCTCTGGGGCCAACGTCCTGACTTTC | CSADIGGSVSGANVLTF
. | TRBJ1-6 | TRBV12-3/TRBV12-4 | many | TGTGCCAGCAGCGGCGGGGGTGGATCACCCCTCCACTTT | CASSGGGGSPLHF
. | TRBJ2-1 | TRBV12-3/TRBV12-4 | many | TGTGCCAGCACTCCCCGGTCTTCCAATGAGCAGTTCTTC | CASTPRSSNEQFF
. | TRBJ2-7 | TRBV6-1 | many | TGTGCCAGCAGTGAGTTGGGAGACGAGCAGTACTTC | CASSELGDEQYF
. | TRBJ1-1 | TRBV5-1 | many | TGCGCCAGCAGCTCCGATGTGGGCCTGAACACTGAAGCTTTCTTT | CASSSDVGLNTEAFF
. | TRBJ2-7 | TRBV6-2/TRBV6-3 | many | TGTGCCAGCAGTGGACTCGGGGCGTACGAGCAGTACTTC | CASSGLGAYEQYF
. | TRBJ1-4 | TRBV12-3/TRBV12-4 | many | TGTGCCAGCAGTTTACAGGGGCATGCAACTAATGAAAAACTGTTTTTT | CASSLQGHATNEKLFF
TRBD1 | TRBJ1-1 | TRBV12-3/TRBV12-4 | many | TGTGCCAGCAGACCTGGGACAGGGGGCACTGAAGCTTTCTTT | CASRPGTGGTEAFF
. | TRBJ2-3 | TRBV20-1 | many | TGCAGTGCTAGAGATGCCTGGGGAGGCGTAAGCACAGATACGCAGTATTTT | CSARDAWGGVSTDTQYF
TRBD1 | TRBJ2-7 | TRBV5-1 | many | TGCGCCAGCAGCTCCGGGACAGACAACTACGAGCAGTACTTC | CASSSGTDNYEQYF
. | TRBJ1-2 | TRBV27 | many | TGTGCCAGCAGTTTATCCGGGAGAGGCAACGTTTATGGCTACACCTTC | CASSLSGRGNVYGYTF
. | TRBJ2-1 | TRBV4-1 | many | TGCGCCAGCAGCCAAGATAGGTCCTACAATGAGCAGTTCTTC | CASSQDRSYNEQFF
TRBD1 | TRBJ1-2 | TRBV7-2 | many | TGTGCCAGCAGCTCCCCGACAGGGAATAGCTACACCTTC | CASSSPTGNSYTF
TRBD1 | TRBJ2-7 | TRBV7-2 | many | TGTGCCAGCAGCTGGGACAGGGACGAGCAGTACTTC | CASSWDRDEQYF
TRBD1 | TRBJ1-5 | TRBV12-3/TRBV12-4 | many | TGTGCCAGCAGTTTCCCCAGGGGGGTCAATCAGCCCCAGCATTTT | CASSFPRGVNQPQHF
. | TRBJ1-1 | TRBV5-1 | few | TGCGCCAGCAGCCTCGGACAGACTTACACTGAAGCTTTCTTT | CASSLGQTYTEAFF
. | TRBJ2-2 | TRBV3-1 | many | TGTGCCAGCAGCCAAGTCCCAGAGTTGACCGGGGAGCTGTTTTTT | CASSQVPELTGELFF
TRBD2 | TRBJ2-1 | TRBV4-2 | many | TGTGCCAGCAGCCAAGATGCGGGGGACTACAATGAGCAGTTCTTC | CASSQDAGDYNEQFF
. | TRBJ1-3 | TRBV3-1 | many | TGTGCCGCTGGGGCCTGGGGACCTGGAAACACCATATATTTT | CAAGAWGPGNTIYF
TRBD2 | TRBJ2-1 | TRBV5-1 | . | TGCGCCAGCAGCTTGGTATTGGGAGGGGACTACAATGAGCAGTTCTTC | CASSLVLGGDYNEQFF
. | TRBJ2-1 | TRBV20-1 | many | TGCAGTGCCAAGGGCTACAATGAGCAGTTCTTC | CSAKGYNEQFF
. | TRBJ2-7 | TRBV5-1 | many | TGCGCCAGCAGAGATAACTCCTACGAGCAGTACTTC | CASRDNSYEQYF
TRBD2 | TRBJ2-3 | TRBV7-6 | many | TGTGCCAGCAGCAAAGGGACTAGCGGGGGACGCCACACAGATACGCAGTATTTT | CASSKGTSGGRHTDTQYF
TRBD1 | TRBJ1-6 | TRBV7-8 | . | TGTGCCAGCAGCCCTCAGGGGACAGGGAATTCACCCCTCCACTTT | CASSPQGTGNSPLHF
TRBD1 | TRBJ1-6 | TRBV6-5 | many | TGTGCCAGCAGTAACCGGGACAGAAATTCACCCCTCCACTTT | CASSNRDRNSPLHF
. | TRBJ2-5 | TRBV29-1 | many | TGCAGCGTTGAAGATGGAGGTGCCTCGTCGTACCAAGAGACCCAGTACTTC | CSVEDGGASSYQETQYF
. | TRBJ1-5 | TRBV5-1 | once | TGCGCCAGCAGCCTCGACGGGAACAATCAGCCCCAGCATTTT | CASSLDGNNQPQHF
. | TRBJ2-1 | TRBV5-1 | many | TGCGCCAGCAGACCTAGAGTGGGCAAGTACAATGAGCAGTTCTTC | CASRPRVGKYNEQFF
. | TRBJ2-2 | TRBV19 | many | TGTGCCACCAACCCCCGGCAGGGAAACACCGGGGAGCTGTTTTTT | CATNPRQGNTGELFF
TRBD2 | TRBJ2-1 | TRBV7-4 | . | TGTGCCAGCACCCAAGAGCCCCCTTGGACGGGGGGGCCTCGCAATGAGCAGTTCTTC | CASTQEPPWTGGPRNEQFF
TRBD1 | TRBJ1-3 | TRBV6-1 | many | TGTGCCAGCAGTCAGGGACAGGGGGGGAAAGGTCCCATTAATTTT | CASSQGQGGKGPINF
. | TRBJ2-3 | TRBV12-3/TRBV12-4 | . | TGTGCCTGCAGTTTGGGCAGGGGTGGTGTCCTTAGCACAGATACGCAGTATTTT | CACSLGRGGVLSTDTQYF
. | TRBJ1-1 | TRBV12-3/TRBV12-4 | many | TGTGCCAGCAGTGCAGACAGGCAGAACACTGAAGCTTTCTTT | CASSADRQNTEAFF
. | TRBJ2-2 | TRBV4-2 | . | TGTGCCAGCAGCCAAGATGGGGAGGGGGGGCCCACCGGGGAGCTGTTTTTT | CASSQDGEGGPTGELFF
TRBD1 | TRBJ1-1 | TRBV6-5 | many | TGTGCCAGCAGTTCAGGGGGCAGGGGCACTGAAGCTTTCTTT | CASSSGGRGTEAFF
. | TRBJ1-2 | TRBV7-9 | many | TGTGCCAGCAACCTCCTTTATGGCTACACCTTC | CASNLLYGYTF
. | TRBJ1-1 | TRBV4-2 | many | TGTGCCAGCAGCCAGGGTTGGGCGAACACTGAAGCTTTCTTT | CASSQGWANTEAFF
. | TRBJ2-7 | TRBV5-1 | many | TGCGCCAGCAGCTTGAGGGCCGAACCCTACGAGCAGTACTTC | CASSLRAEPYEQYF
. | TRBJ1-1 | TRBV18 | many | TGTGCCAGCTCCGACATACCGAACACTGAAGCTTTCTTT | CASSDIPNTEAFF
TRBD1 | TRBJ1-2 | TRBV12-3/TRBV12-4 | many | TGTGCCAGCAGTTCGGACAGGGACGGCTACACCTTC | CASSSDRDGYTF
. | TRBJ1-1 | TRBV7-3 | many | TGTGCCAGCAGCTTAGGGCAGGGTAACACTGAAGCTTTCTTT | CASSLGQGNTEAFF
. | TRBJ1-5 | TRBV15 | many | TGTGCCACCAGCAGAGACCCCCAGGGCAATCAGCCCCAGCATTTT | CATSRDPQGNQPQHF
. | TRBJ2-2 | TRBV5-4 | once | TGTGCCATCAGCTCCGGGCTCCTCTCCGGGGAGCTGTTTTTT | CAISSGLLSGELFF
TRBD1 | TRBJ1-1 | TRBV20-1 | many | TGCAGTGCTAGGCGGACAGGGGACACTGAAGCTTTCTTT | CSARRTGDTEAFF
. | TRBJ1-1 | TRBV27 | many | TGTGCCAGCAGTCCCCTATCCGGGGGCACTGAAGCTTTCTTT | CASSPLSGGTEAFF
. | TRBJ1-1 | TRBV5-1 | many | TGCGCCAGCAGCCTGGGGGGGGGGAGGGCCACTGAAGCTTTCTTT | CASSLGGGRATEAFF
. | TRBJ2-1 | TRBV5-1 | many | TGCGCCAGCAGCTACCGGACAGAAAGGGGTGGGGACGAGTTCTTC | CASSYRTERGGDEFF
. | TRBJ2-5 | TRBV18 | many | TGTGCCAGCTCACCACTCCACACGCCGAGACAAGAGACCCAGTACTTC | CASSPLHTPRQETQYF
TRBD1 | TRBJ2-3 | TRBV5-1 | many | TGCGCCAGCAAGGAACAGGGGGCAAAGACAGATACGCAGTATTTT | CASKEQGAKTDTQYF